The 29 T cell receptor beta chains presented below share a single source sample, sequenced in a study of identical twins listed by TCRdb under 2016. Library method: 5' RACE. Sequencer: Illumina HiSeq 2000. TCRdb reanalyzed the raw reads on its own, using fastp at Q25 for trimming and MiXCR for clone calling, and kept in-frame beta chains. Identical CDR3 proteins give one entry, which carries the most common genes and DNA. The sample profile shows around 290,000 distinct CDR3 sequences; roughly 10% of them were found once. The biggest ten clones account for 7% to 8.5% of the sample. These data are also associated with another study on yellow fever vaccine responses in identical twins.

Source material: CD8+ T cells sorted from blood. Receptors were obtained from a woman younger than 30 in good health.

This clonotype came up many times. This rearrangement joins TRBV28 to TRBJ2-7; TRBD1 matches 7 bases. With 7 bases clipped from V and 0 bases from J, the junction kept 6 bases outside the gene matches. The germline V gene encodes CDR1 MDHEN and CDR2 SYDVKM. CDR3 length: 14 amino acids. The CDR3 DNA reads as TGTGCCAGCACCATGACAGGGAGCTCCTACGAGCAGTACTTC. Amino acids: CASTMTGSSYEQYF.

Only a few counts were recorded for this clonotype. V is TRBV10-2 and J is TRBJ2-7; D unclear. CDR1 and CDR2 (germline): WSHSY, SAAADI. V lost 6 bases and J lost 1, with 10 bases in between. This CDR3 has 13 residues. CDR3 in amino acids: CASSGILSYEQYF. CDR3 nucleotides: TGCGCCAGCAGCGGCATCCTATCCTACGAGCAGTACTTC.

The CDR3 nucleotides read TGTGCCAGCAGTGAGGGGATGGACCGTTACTCCTACGAGCAGTACTTC. Translated: CASSEGMDRYSYEQYF. The chain joins TRBV25-1 to TRBJ2-7; D remains ambiguous. The CDR3 is 16 amino acids. Germline CDR1 and CDR2: MGHDK and SYGVNS. V was cut by 3 bases and J by 0 bases, with 15 bases left in between.

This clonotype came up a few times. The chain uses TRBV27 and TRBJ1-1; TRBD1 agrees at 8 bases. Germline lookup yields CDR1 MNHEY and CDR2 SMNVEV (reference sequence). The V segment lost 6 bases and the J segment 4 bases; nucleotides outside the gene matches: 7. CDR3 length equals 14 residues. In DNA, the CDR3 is TGTGCCAGCAGCTGGGACAGGATCGGCACTGAAGCTTTCTTT. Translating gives CASSWDRIGTEAFF.

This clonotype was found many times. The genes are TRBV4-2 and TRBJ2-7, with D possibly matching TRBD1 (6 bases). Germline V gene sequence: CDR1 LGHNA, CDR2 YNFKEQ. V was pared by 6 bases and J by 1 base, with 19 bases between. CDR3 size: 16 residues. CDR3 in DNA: TGTGCCAGCAGTCATCGTCCCGGACAGAATTCCTACGAGCAGTACTTC. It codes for CASSHRPGQNSYEQYF.

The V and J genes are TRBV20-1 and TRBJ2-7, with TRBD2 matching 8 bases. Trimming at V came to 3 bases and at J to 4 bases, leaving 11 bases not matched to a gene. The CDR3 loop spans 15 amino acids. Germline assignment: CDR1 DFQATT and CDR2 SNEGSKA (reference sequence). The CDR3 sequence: CSASSWAGGQYEQYF. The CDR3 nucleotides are TGCAGTGCTAGCTCTTGGGCGGGGGGCCAATACGAGCAGTACTTC.

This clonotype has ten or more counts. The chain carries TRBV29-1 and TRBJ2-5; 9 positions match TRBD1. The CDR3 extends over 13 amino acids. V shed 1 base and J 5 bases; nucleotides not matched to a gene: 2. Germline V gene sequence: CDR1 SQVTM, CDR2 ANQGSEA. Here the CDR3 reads CSVEGTGVETQYF. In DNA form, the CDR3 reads TGCAGCGTTGAAGGGACAGGGGTCGAGACCCAGTACTTC. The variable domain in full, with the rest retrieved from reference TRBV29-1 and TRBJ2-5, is SAVISQKPSRDICQRGTSLTIQCQVDSQVTMMFWYRQQPGQSLTLIATANQGSEATYESGFVIDKFPISRPNLTFSTLTVSNMSPEDSSIYLCSVEGTGVETQYFGPGTRLLVL.

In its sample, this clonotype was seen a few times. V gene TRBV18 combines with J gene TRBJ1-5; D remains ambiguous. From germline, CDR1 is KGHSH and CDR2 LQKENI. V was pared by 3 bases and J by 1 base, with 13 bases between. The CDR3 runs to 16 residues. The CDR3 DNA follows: TGTGCCAGCTCACCTCCAGAGGGCGGAAGCAATCAGCCCCAGCATTTT. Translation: CASSPPEGGSNQPQHF.

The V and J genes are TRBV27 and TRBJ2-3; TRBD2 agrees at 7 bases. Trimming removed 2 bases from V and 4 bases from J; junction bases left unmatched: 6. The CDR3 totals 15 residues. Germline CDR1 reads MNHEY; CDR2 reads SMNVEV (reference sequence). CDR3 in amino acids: CASSLIAGVPDTQYF. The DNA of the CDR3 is TGTGCCAGCAGTTTAATTGCGGGAGTACCAGATACGCAGTATTTT.

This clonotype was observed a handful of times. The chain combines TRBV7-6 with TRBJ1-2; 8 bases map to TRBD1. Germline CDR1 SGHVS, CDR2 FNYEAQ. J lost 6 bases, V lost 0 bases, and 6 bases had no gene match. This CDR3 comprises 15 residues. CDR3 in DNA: TGTGCCAGCAGCTTAGCGCCGACAGGGGTGGATGGCTACACCTTC. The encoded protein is CASSLAPTGVDGYTF.

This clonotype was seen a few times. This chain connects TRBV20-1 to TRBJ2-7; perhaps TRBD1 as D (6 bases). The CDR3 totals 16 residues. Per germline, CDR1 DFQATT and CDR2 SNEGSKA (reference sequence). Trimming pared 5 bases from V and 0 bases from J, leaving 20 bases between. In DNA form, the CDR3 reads TGCAGTGCTTCCCACTCTTGGGGGCGGAGCTCCTACGAGCAGTACTTC. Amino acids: CSASHSWGRSSYEQYF.

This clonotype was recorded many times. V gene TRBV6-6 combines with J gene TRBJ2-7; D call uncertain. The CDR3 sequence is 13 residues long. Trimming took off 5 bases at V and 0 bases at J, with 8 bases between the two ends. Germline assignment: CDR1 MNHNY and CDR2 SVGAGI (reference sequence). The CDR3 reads CASSADNSYEQYF. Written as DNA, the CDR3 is TGTGCCAGCAGTGCAGACAACTCCTACGAGCAGTACTTC.

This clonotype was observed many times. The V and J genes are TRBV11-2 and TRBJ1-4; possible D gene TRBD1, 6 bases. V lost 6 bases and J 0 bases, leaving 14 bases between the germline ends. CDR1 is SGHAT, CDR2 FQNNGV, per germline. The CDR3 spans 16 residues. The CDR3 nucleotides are TGTGCCAGCAGTTCCCTACAGGGTCCAACTAATGAAAAACTGTTTTTT. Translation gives CASSSLQGPTNEKLFF.

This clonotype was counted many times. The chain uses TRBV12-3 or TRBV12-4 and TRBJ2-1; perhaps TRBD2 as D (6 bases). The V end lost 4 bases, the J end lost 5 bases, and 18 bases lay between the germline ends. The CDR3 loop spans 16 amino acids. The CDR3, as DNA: TGTGCCAGCAGTTATCTCCTTGAAGGGGAGGACAATGAGCAGTTCTTC. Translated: CASSYLLEGEDNEQFF.

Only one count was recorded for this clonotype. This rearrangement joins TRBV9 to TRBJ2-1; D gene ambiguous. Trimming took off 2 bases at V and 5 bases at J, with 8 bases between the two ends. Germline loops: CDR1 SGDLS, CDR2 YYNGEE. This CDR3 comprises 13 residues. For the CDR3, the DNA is TGTGCCAGCAGCGTCACCCTAGACAATGAGCAGTTCTTC. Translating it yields CASSVTLDNEQFF.

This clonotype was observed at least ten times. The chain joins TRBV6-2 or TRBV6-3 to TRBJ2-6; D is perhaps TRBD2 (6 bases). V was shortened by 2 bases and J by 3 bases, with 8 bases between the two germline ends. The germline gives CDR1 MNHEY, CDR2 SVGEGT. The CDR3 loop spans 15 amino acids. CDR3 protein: CASSYDGGGANVLTF. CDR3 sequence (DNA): TGTGCCAGCAGTTACGACGGGGGTGGGGCCAACGTCCTGACTTTC.

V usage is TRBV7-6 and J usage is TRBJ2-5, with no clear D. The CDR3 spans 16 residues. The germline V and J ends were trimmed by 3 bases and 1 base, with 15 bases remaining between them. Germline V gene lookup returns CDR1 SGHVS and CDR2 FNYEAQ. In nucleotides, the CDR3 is TGTGCCAGCAGCTTCGTCTCAGGAAACTTCCAAGAGACCCAGTACTTC. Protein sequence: CASSFVSGNFQETQYF.

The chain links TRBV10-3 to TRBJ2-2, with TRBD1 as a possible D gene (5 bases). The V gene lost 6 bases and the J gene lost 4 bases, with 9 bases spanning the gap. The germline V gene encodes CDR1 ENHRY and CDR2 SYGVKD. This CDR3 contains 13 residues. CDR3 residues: CAIREDSTGELFF. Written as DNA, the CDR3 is TGTGCCATCAGGGAAGACAGCACCGGGGAGCTGTTTTTT.

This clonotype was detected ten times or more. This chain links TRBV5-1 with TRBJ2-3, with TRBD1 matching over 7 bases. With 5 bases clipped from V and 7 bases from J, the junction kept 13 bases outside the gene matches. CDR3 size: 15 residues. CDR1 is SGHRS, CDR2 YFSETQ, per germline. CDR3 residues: CASRSDPLRGNTQYF. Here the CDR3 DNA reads TGCGCCAGCAGATCCGACCCCCTCAGGGGGAATACGCAGTATTTT.

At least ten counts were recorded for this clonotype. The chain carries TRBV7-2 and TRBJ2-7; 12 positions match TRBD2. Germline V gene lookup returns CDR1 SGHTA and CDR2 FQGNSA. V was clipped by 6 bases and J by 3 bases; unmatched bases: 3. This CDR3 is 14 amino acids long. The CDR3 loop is CASSSSGRDYEQYF. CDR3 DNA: TGTGCCAGCAGTTCTAGCGGGAGGGACTACGAGCAGTACTTC.

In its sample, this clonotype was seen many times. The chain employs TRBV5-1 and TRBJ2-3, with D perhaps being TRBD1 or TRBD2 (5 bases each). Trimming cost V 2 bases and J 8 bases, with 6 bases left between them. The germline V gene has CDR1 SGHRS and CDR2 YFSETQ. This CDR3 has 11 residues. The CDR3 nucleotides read TGCGCCAGCAGCTTCGGGGCTACGCAGTATTTT. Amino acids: CASSFGATQYF.

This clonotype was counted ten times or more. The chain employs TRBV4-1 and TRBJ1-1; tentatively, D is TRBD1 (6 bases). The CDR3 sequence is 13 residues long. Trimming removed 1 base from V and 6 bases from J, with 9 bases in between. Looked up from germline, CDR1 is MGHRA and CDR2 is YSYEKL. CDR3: CASSQGEGAEAFF. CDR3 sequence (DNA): TGCGCCAGCAGCCAAGGAGAGGGGGCTGAAGCTTTCTTT.

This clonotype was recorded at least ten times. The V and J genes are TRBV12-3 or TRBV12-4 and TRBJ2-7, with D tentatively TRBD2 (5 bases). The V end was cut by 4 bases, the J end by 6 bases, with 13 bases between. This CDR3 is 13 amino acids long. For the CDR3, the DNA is TGTGCCAGCAGTTCAGAACTGAGCGGCGAGCAGTACTTC. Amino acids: CASSSELSGEQYF.

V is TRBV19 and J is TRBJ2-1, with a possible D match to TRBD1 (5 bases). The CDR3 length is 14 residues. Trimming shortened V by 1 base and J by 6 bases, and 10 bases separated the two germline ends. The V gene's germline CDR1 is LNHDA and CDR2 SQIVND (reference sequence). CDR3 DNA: TGTGCCAGTAGTATAGGGGGCCCGGCCAATGAGCAGTTCTTC. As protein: CASSIGGPANEQFF.

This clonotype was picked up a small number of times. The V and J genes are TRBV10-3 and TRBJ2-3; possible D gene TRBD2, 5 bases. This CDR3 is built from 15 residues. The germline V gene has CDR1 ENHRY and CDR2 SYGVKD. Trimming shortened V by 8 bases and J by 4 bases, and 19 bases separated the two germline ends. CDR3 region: CAIASDYLYPDTQYF. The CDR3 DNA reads TGTGCCATCGCCAGCGACTACCTTTACCCAGATACGCAGTATTTT.

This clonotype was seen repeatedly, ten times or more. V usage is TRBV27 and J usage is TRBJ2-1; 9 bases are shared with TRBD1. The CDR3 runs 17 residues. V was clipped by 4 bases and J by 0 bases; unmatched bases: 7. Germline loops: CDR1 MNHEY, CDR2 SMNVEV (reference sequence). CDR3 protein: CASSSRQGGGSYNEQFF. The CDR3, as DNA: TGTGCCAGCAGTTCTCGACAGGGGGGGGGCTCCTACAATGAGCAGTTCTTC.

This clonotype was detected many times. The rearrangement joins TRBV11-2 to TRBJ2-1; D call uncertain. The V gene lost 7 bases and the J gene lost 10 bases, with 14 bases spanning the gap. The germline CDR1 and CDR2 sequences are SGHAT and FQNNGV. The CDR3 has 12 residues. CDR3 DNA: TGTGCCAGCAACCCGGGCTCCGGGGAGCAGTTCTTC. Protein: CASNPGSGEQFF.

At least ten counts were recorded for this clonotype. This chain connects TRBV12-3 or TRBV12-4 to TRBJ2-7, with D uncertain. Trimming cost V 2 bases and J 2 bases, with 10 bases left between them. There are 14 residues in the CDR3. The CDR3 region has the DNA TGTGCCAGCAGTTTATCTTGGCAGACCTACGAGCAGTACTTC. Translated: CASSLSWQTYEQYF.

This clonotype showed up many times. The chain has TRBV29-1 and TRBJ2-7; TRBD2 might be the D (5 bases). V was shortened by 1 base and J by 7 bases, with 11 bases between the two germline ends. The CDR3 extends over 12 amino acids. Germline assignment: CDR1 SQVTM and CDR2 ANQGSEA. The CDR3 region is CSVEGLTGEQYF. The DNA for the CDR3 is TGCAGCGTTGAAGGTTTAACGGGGGAGCAGTACTTC.